Shown below are 5 T cell receptor beta chains from a single sample sequenced in a study of T cell clusters in autoimmune cytopenias. One tube held mixed TRB-A and TRB-B primer pools for touch-down PCR. TCRdb reprocessed the multiplex PCR reads and keeps a single row for each CDR3 protein, giving no DNA. Its table lists more than 4,500 distinct CDR3 sequences. TRB amplification used approximately 250 ng of peripheral blood genomic DNA. This sample was also put to use in a study of T cell repertoires in aging, cancer and after chemotherapy.

The sample comprised peripheral blood. Receptors originate from a human donor in good health.

This clonotype is medium-sized by frequency. The J gene is TRBJ2-3, the V gene TRBV27; absent DNA, TCRdb's TRBD1 call cannot be checked. The CDR3 sequence is 14 residues long. Germline lookup yields CDR1 MNHEY and CDR2 SMNVEV (reference sequence). This CDR3 is CASSIGGSRNTQYF.

V gene TRBV5-4 combines with J gene TRBJ1-2; TCRdb proposes TRBD1, but this gene call is untestable without DNA. From germline, CDR1 is SGHNT and CDR2 YYREEE (reference sequence). This CDR3 is built from 11 residues. The CDR3 spells CASSFRDGYTF.

By frequency, this clonotype registers medium-sized. This chain uses TRBV18 with TRBJ2-5. The CDR3 spans 15 residues. Germline V gene lookup returns CDR1 KGHSH and CDR2 LQKENI. CDR3 sequence: CASSPPGQYQETQYF.

The chain carries TRBV10-3 and TRBJ1-1; the D call from TCRdb, TRBD1, cannot be confirmed without DNA. The CDR3 contains 14 residues. The germline CDR1 and CDR2 sequences are ENHRY and SYGVKD. CDR3 residues: CATGPGGTPGVAFF.

This clonotype is deemed medium-sized by its frequency. V is TRBV19 and J is TRBJ2-3. Germline V CDR1 and CDR2: LNHDA, SQIVND (reference sequence). This CDR3 has 11 amino acids. The CDR3 is CASSITDTQYF.